This T cell receptor beta chain was sequenced in a study of memory CD4+ T cells and cytomegalovirus serostatus. At the level of the study: Of the healthy Belgian adults, fewer than 10 were CMV seropositive and 24 seronegative.

TCRdb's copy holds only in-frame clones and misses some; the assay was immunoSEQ multiplex PCR. The sample yields approximately 40,000 clones, about three quarters seen once. The sort gate was single viable CD3+CD4+CD8-CD45RO+ cells for memory CD4+ T cells. The CDR3 loop spans 13 amino acids. Germline V gene lookup returns CDR1 SNHLY and CDR2 FYNNEI. Trimming took 6 bases from V and 2 from J; bases not matched to a gene: 3. The source material was memory CD4+ T cells from blood. This receptor was obtained from an adult in good health and CMV-seronegative. This rearrangement joins TRBV2 to TRBJ1-2; 7 nucleotides line up with TRBD1. The CDR3 region has the DNA TGTGCCAGCAGCACGACAGGGAACTATGGCTACACCTTC. This encodes CASSTTGNYGYTF.